The 32 T cell receptor beta chains reported below all come from one sample, sequenced in a study of cytomegalovirus exposure and HLA in healthy donors. PCR amplification relied on 60 Vbeta primers (plus 13 Jbeta primers). Clones were sequenced by immunoSEQ multiplex PCR, and TCRdb holds only the in-frame ones, with some missing. The sample shows 100,000 or so clones, about 80% of them seen only once. The sample comprised PBMCs. The receptors come from a man aged 25-45 years in good health and CMV-seropositive.

This clone has just one count. This sequence joins TRBV2 and TRBJ2-5, with 11 bases matching TRBD2. V lost 4 bases to trimming and J lost 5 bases; unmatched junction nucleotides: 6. Germline CDR1 reads SNHLY; CDR2 reads FYNNEI. CDR3 size: 15 residues. This CDR3 reads CASSVLAGVGETQYF. CDR3 sequence (DNA): TGTGCCAGCAGTGTACTAGCGGGAGTCGGGGAGACCCAGTACTTC.

J is TRBJ2-7 and V is TRBV28; 8 bases fit TRBD2. Germline V gene data show CDR1 as MDHEN and CDR2 as SYDVKM. CDR3 length: 14 amino acids. V lost 5 bases and J lost 5; bases outside the gene matches: 8. The CDR3 sequence is CASSPGLEGHEQYF. The CDR3 region has the DNA TGTGCCAGCAGTCCGGGACTAGAAGGCCACGAGCAGTACTTC.

The J gene is TRBJ1-1, the V gene TRBV6-5, with D perhaps TRBD1 (6 bases). V lost 0 bases and J 10 bases, leaving 9 bases between the germline ends. The CDR3 sequence is 12 residues long. Germline V lookup: CDR1 MNHEY, CDR2 SVGAGI. The CDR3 is CASSYSQGPAFF. The CDR3 DNA is TGTGCCAGCAGTTACTCGCAGGGGCCAGCTTTCTTT.

The rearrangement links TRBV5-4 to TRBJ1-2; 8 positions agree with TRBD1. V trimming: 3 bases; J trimming: 10 bases; junction bases outside the gene matches: 8. The CDR3 length is 13 residues. Germline loops: CDR1 SGHNT, CDR2 YYREEE (reference sequence). The CDR3 region is CASSSSGGRIYTF. As DNA, the CDR3 is TGTGCCAGCAGCTCCTCAGGGGGCCGAATCTACACCTTC.

This clone was picked up a small number of times. The V gene is TRBV27, the J gene TRBJ2-3; 8 bases line up with TRBD2. Germline V CDR1 and CDR2: MNHEY, SMNVEV (reference sequence). The CDR3 totals 16 residues. J gave up 2 bases and V 5 bases, and 9 bases lay outside the gene matches. CDR3 sequence reads: CASSLGAGLVTDTQYF. CDR3 nucleotides: TGTGCCAGCAGTCTAGGGGCGGGACTAGTCACAGATACGCAGTATTTT.

The V call is TRBV5-1, the J call TRBJ2-1, with a weak D call TRBD1 (5 bases). V lost 0 bases and J 7 bases, leaving 8 bases between the germline ends. Germline CDR1 reads SGHRS; CDR2 reads YFSETQ. This CDR3 has 13 amino acids. CDR3: CASSLEGANEQFF. CDR3 in DNA: TGCGCCAGCAGCTTGGAAGGGGCTAATGAGCAGTTCTTC.

The chain carries TRBV6-1 and TRBJ1-1; 9 bases map to TRBD1. CDR3 size: 14 residues. In germline, CDR1 is MNHNS, CDR2 SASEGT. Trimming took 5 bases from V and 5 from J; bases not matched to a gene: 6. The CDR3 protein is CASSHRGRETEAFF. DNA for the CDR3: TGTGCCAGCAGTCACAGGGGGCGGGAAACTGAAGCTTTCTTT.

This clone came up once. This chain connects TRBV15 to TRBJ2-7; D is possibly TRBD1 (6 bases). Germline CDR1 and CDR2: LNHNV and YYDKDF (reference sequence). Trimming took 5 bases from V and 3 from J, leaving 17 bases between them. The CDR3 spans 15 residues. Here the CDR3 reads CATSQGMTGIYEQYF. As DNA, the CDR3 is TGTGCCACCAGCCAGGGGATGACAGGCATCTACGAGCAGTACTTC. Complete variable domain (other parts from reference TRBV15 and TRBJ2-7): DAMVIQNPRYQVTQFGKPVTLSCSQTLNHNVMYWYQQKSSQAPKLLFHYYDKDFNNEADTPDNFQSRRPNTSFCFLDIRSPGLGDTAMYLCATSQGMTGIYEQYFGPGTRLTVT.

The genes are TRBV4-1 and TRBJ2-5; 8 positions agree with TRBD2. Per the germline V gene, CDR1 is MGHRA and CDR2 is YSYEKL. This CDR3 has 17 residues. J lost 5 bases, V lost 0 bases, and 11 bases had no gene match. The CDR3 loop reads CASSQEVTRGAGETQYF. The DNA for the CDR3 is TGCGCCAGCAGCCAAGAAGTCACGCGGGGGGCGGGGGAGACCCAGTACTTC.

The chain couples TRBV2 to TRBJ2-7; no clear D. The CDR3 covers 14 residues. Per the germline V gene, CDR1 is SNHLY and CDR2 is FYNNEI. Here the CDR3 DNA reads TGTGCCAGCAGTAAAGCGCCAGGTCCGTACGAGCAGTACGTC. Protein product: CASSKAPGPYEQYV.

The genes are TRBV28 and TRBJ2-7; 12 positions match TRBD2. The V gene end was trimmed by 6 bases and the J gene end by 5 bases; junction bases not matched to a gene: 2. CDR1 MDHEN and CDR2 SYDVKM come from the germline V gene. The CDR3 loop spans 13 amino acids. CDR3 sequence (DNA): TGTGCCAGCAGGAGGACTAGCGGGAACGAGCAGTACTTC. Residues: CASRRTSGNEQYF.

V gene TRBV10-3 combines with J gene TRBJ1-2; D perhaps matches TRBD1 (6 bases). The CDR3 length is 16 residues. V lost 2 bases and J lost 7, with 20 bases in between. Germline values: CDR1 ENHRY, CDR2 SYGVKD. CDR3 residues: CAISERGAGDVGGYTF. CDR3 coding DNA: TGTGCCATCAGTGAGAGAGGTGCAGGGGACGTTGGTGGCTACACCTTC.

The chain uses TRBV27 and TRBJ1-2; TRBD1 matches 8 bases. Per germline, CDR1 MNHEY and CDR2 SMNVEV (reference sequence). The length of the CDR3 is 14 residues. Losses at the gene ends were 7 bases for V and 5 bases for J; bases not matched to a gene: 9. The CDR3 loop reads CASTTSQGGYGYTF. Here the CDR3 DNA reads TGTGCCAGCACCACATCACAGGGGGGTTATGGCTACACCTTC.

The chain employs TRBV6-5 and TRBJ2-1; D may be TRBD2 (6 bases). The V end was cut by 2 bases, the J end by 7 bases, with 12 bases between. The CDR3 consists of 14 residues. Germline CDR1 is MNHEY and CDR2 is SVGAGI. For the CDR3, the DNA is TGTGCCAGCAGTTACGGCGGGACGGGGAATGAGCAGTTCTTC. It translates to CASSYGGTGNEQFF.

The rearrangement joins TRBV7-3 to TRBJ1-2; no firm D call. V lost 0 bases and J lost 1, with 12 bases in between. Germline CDR1 reads SGHTA; CDR2 reads FQGTGA. The length of the CDR3 is 16 residues. The CDR3 protein is CASSLTPQTLNYGYTF. For the CDR3, the DNA is TGTGCCAGCAGCTTAACGCCCCAGACACTTAACTATGGCTACACCTTC. The complete variable domain, with remaining parts taken from reference TRBV7-3 and TRBJ1-2, reads GAGVSQTPSNKVTEKGKYVELRCDPISGHTALYWYRQSLGQGPEFLIYFQGTGAADDSGLPNDRFFAVRPEGSVSTLKIQRTERGDSAVYLCASSLTPQTLNYGYTFGSGTRLTVV.

The J gene is TRBJ2-7, the V gene TRBV30; maybe TRBD1 (6 bases). The CDR3 has 12 amino acids. V was pared by 4 bases and J by 0 bases, with 7 bases between. Per germline, CDR1 GTSNPN and CDR2 SVGIG (reference sequence). DNA for the CDR3: TGTGCCTGGAACAGGGTCTCCTACGAGCAGTACTTC. It codes for CAWNRVSYEQYF.

The chain has TRBV5-1 and TRBJ1-2, with 8 nucleotides matching TRBD1. Germline-derived CDR1 and CDR2 are SGHRS and YFSETQ. J was trimmed by 1 base and V by 4 bases; bases with no gene match: 3. This CDR3 is built from 14 residues. The CDR3 is CASSRDRLNYGYTF. In DNA form, the CDR3 reads TGCGCCAGCAGCCGGGACAGGCTTAACTATGGCTACACCTTC.

The table lists this clone with a few counts. This chain joins TRBV7-2 and TRBJ1-4, with D possibly TRBD1 on 6 matching bases. The CDR3 is 15 amino acids. V lost 5 bases to trimming and J lost 5 bases, with 15 bases between them. Germline lookup yields CDR1 SGHTA and CDR2 FQGNSA. For the CDR3, the DNA is TGTGCCAGCAGCCTAGGGGGGGTCGGGAATGAAAAACTGTTTTTT. It encodes CASSLGGVGNEKLFF.

The gene calls are TRBV9 and TRBJ2-3, with 8 bases lining up with TRBD2. The ends lost 4 bases at V and 0 bases at J; junction bases unmatched: 13. This CDR3 is built from 18 residues. Germline V gene lookup returns CDR1 SGDLS and CDR2 YYNGEE. CDR3 in amino acids: CASSHPQRGTDSTDTQYF. The CDR3 nucleotides are TGTGCCAGCAGCCACCCACAGCGGGGGACCGACAGCACAGATACGCAGTATTTT.

This chain joins TRBV7-6 and TRBJ1-1; the match to TRBD1 covers 11 bases. Germline V CDR1 and CDR2: SGHVS, FNYEAQ. V trimming: 5 bases; J trimming: 3 bases; junction bases outside the gene matches: 8. The CDR3 has 16 residues. The CDR3 loop is CASSPRTGGQDTEAFF. CDR3 sequence (DNA): TGTGCCAGCAGCCCCCGGACAGGGGGCCAGGACACTGAAGCTTTCTTT.

The chain combines TRBV29-1 with TRBJ2-5; TRBD2 matches 11 bases. Losses at the gene ends were 7 bases for V and 8 bases for J; bases not matched to a gene: 12. The germline V gene encodes CDR1 SQVTM and CDR2 ANQGSEA. This CDR3 has 14 residues. The CDR3 sequence is CSGSSSGRKGTQYF. The CDR3 DNA reads as TGCAGCGGGTCATCTAGCGGGAGGAAAGGTACCCAGTACTTC.

There are a few counts of this clone. This rearrangement joins TRBV7-2 to TRBJ2-7; the D gene is possibly TRBD2 (5 bases). Germline lookup yields CDR1 SGHTA and CDR2 FQGNSA. The CDR3 totals 15 residues. V lost 1 base to trimming and J lost 2 bases, with 12 bases between them. The CDR3 nucleotides read TGTGCCAGCAGCTTAGAGGTCGGGATCCCCTACGAGCAGTACTTC. Translation gives CASSLEVGIPYEQYF.

The chain recombines TRBV6-1 with TRBJ2-5; 8 bases are a match to TRBD2. Germline V gene lookup returns CDR1 MNHNS and CDR2 SASEGT. The CDR3 is made up of 14 amino acids. V dropped 6 bases and J dropped 1; count of bases not matched to a gene: 4. In nucleotides, the CDR3 is TGTGCCAGCAGGGCCGCGGGGGGCCAAGAGACCCAGTACTTC. Translated: CASRAAGGQETQYF.

The gene calls are TRBV18 and TRBJ1-1; D not certain. CDR3 length: 16 residues. V was shortened by 1 base and J by 4 bases, with 16 bases between the two germline ends. The germline V gene encodes CDR1 KGHSH and CDR2 LQKENI. In nucleotides, the CDR3 is TGTGCCAGCTCACCACTATTAGGTATGCGGGGCACTGAAGCTTTCTTT. It codes for CASSPLLGMRGTEAFF.

A few counts support this clone. This chain connects TRBV18 to TRBJ2-3, with D unclear. Germline CDR1 is KGHSH and CDR2 is LQKENI. V was shortened by 2 bases and J by 2 bases, with 5 bases between the two germline ends. CDR3 length equals 13 residues. The CDR3 DNA reads as TGTGCCAGCTCACCAGGCACCACAGATACGCAGTATTTT. Residues: CASSPGTTDTQYF.

This clone is a singleton in its sample. The V call is TRBV18, the J call TRBJ1-2; D is unclear. The CDR3 totals 15 residues. Germline loops: CDR1 KGHSH, CDR2 LQKENI. The V and J ends lost 2 bases and 1 base respectively, with 11 bases between them. CDR3: CASSPIRGYNYGYTF. For the CDR3, the DNA is TGTGCCAGCTCACCAATCCGGGGATATAACTATGGCTACACCTTC.

V and J are TRBV4-3 and TRBJ2-2, with unresolved D. Germline V gene sequence: CDR1 LGHNA, CDR2 YSLEER. Trimming took 1 base from V and 3 from J, leaving 12 bases between them. The CDR3 runs 16 residues. The CDR3 sequence: CASSQGAGDYTGELFF. The CDR3 bases are TGCGCCAGCAGCCAAGGAGCCGGAGATTACACCGGGGAGCTGTTTTTT.

Only a few counts were recorded for this clone. The CDR3 sequence is CSFQGETGGNGYEQYF. The CDR3, as DNA: TGCAGCTTCCAGGGTGAGACAGGGGGAAACGGGTACGAGCAGTACTTC. V is TRBV29-1 and J is TRBJ2-7; 9 bases agree with TRBD1. The V and J ends lost 8 bases and 4 bases, in that order; junction bases with no gene match: 18. Germline lookup yields CDR1 SQVTM and CDR2 ANQGSEA. This CDR3 contains 16 residues.

The gene calls are TRBV11-2 and TRBJ2-1; maybe TRBD2 (6 bases). The CDR3 is 15 residues long. Trimming left V 5 bases short and J 4 bases short, with 15 bases between. Looked up from germline, CDR1 is SGHAT and CDR2 is FQNNGV. For the CDR3, the DNA is TGTGCCAGCAGCAGCGAGGGACTGCAGTACAATGAGCAGTTCTTC. Translating gives CASSSEGLQYNEQFF.

This rearrangement joins TRBV7-2 to TRBJ2-6; TRBD2 aligns across 9 bases. The V and J ends lost 5 bases and 0 bases, in that order; junction bases with no gene match: 8. CDR3 length: 18 residues. Germline V gives CDR1 SGHTA, CDR2 FQGNSA. The CDR3 sequence is CASSVVAGAPSGANVLTF. CDR3 nucleotides: TGTGCCAGCAGCGTAGTAGCGGGGGCCCCCTCTGGGGCCAACGTCCTGACTTTC.

The chain couples TRBV27 to TRBJ2-6, with a possible D match to TRBD2 (5 bases). The CDR3 covers 16 residues. Germline CDR1 reads MNHEY; CDR2 reads SMNVEV (reference sequence). With 4 bases removed from V and 0 bases from J, the gap between germline ends came to 10 bases. The CDR3 loop is CASSSVDYSGANVLTF. The CDR3 DNA follows: TGTGCCAGCAGTTCGGTAGACTACTCTGGGGCCAACGTCCTGACTTTC.

The sample holds a few counts of this clone. The chain joins TRBV28 to TRBJ2-3; D possibly corresponds to TRBD1 (6 bases). The CDR3 loop spans 15 amino acids. Trimming removed 1 base from V and 1 base from J, with 9 bases in between. The germline V gene encodes CDR1 MDHEN and CDR2 SYDVKM. DNA for the CDR3: TGTGCCAGCAGTTTATCAAGGACAGGCACAGATACGCAGTATTTT. Translation gives CASSLSRTGTDTQYF.